Reported below is one TCR beta chain. TCRdb's table, derived via immunoSEQ multiplex PCR, lists solely in-frame clones and lacks some. The table lists tens of thousands of clones, 80% to 85% of them singletons, with approximately 15% in the top ten. The source of the sample is a study of OX40 agonist ivuxolimab in advanced cancers. Study at large: Patients were treated with intravenous ivuxolimab, dosed at 0.01 to 10 mg/kg and infused every 2 weeks. Mean age approximately 55 years, range about 23 to 80; 82.7% male.

The ends lost 5 bases at V and 3 bases at J; junction bases unmatched: 5. CDR1 and CDR2 (germline): PRHDT, FYEKMQ (reference sequence). The CDR3 spans 15 residues. Patients with a history of autoimmune disease or on systemic immunosuppression were excluded. Sampling of blood occurred at baseline, cycle 4 day 1, and cycle 7 day 1. This clonotype was sampled from an adult with an advanced solid tumor such as melanoma, head and neck, liver or kidney cancer. This specimen was CD4+ or CD8+ T cells sorted from blood, taken in a trial of the OX40 agonist ivuxolimab. The rearrangement uses TRBV13 and TRBJ2-7; 12 positions match TRBD1. The CDR3 is CASSPGTGGIYEQYF. The CDR3 DNA reads as TGTGCCAGCAGCCCAGGGACAGGGGGCATCTACGAGCAGTACTTC.